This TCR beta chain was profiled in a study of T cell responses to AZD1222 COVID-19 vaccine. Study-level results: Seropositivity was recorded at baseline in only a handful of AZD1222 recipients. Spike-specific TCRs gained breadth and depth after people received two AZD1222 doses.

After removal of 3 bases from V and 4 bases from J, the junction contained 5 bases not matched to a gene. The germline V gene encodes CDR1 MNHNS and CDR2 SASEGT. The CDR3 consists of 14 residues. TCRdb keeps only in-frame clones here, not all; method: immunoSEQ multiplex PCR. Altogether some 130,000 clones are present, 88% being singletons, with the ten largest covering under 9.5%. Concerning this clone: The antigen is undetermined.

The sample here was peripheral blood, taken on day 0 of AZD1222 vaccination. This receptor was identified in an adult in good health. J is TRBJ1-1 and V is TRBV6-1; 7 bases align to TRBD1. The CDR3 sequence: CASSETGRLTEAFF. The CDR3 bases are TGTGCCAGCAGTGAGACAGGGAGGCTCACTGAAGCTTTCTTT.